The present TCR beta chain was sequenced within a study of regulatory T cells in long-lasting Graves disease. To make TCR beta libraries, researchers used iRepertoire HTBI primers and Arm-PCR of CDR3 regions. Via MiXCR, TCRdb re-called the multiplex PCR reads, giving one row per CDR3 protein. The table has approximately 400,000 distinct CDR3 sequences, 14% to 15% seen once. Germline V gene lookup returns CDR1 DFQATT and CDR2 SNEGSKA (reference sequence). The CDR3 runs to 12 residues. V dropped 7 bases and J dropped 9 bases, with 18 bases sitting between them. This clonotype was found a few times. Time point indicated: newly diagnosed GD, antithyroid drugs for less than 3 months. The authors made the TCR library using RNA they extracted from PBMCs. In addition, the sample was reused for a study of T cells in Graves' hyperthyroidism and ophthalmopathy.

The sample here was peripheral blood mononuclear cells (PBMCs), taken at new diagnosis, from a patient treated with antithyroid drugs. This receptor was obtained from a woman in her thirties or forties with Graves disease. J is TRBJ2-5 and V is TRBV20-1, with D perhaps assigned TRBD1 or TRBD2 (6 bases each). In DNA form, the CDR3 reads TGCAGTGGCCTTTTGAGGGGGGTGGCCCAGTACTTC. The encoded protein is CSGLLRGVAQYF.